Below are 18 T cell receptor beta chains sequenced from a single sample in a study of shared clonotypes between healthy human individuals. Data came from immunoSEQ multiplex PCR; TCRdb stores just in-frame clones and leaves some out. Of a few million clones listed, around 93% are singletons. CD45RO-negative CD8 cells positively selected for CCR7 made up the naive population, which excluded terminally differentiated effector memory CD45RA+ cells. Sample: naive CD8+ T cells from PBMCs. These TCRs come from a young man in good health. Some clones in this sample may be carry-over from other donors' samples.

The chain combines TRBV5-6 with TRBJ2-7; TRBD2 matches 12 bases. This CDR3 has 17 amino acids. From germline, CDR1 is SGHDT and CDR2 YYEEEE. V shed 2 bases, J shed 5 bases, and the junction held 11 bases outside the gene matches. In nucleotides, the CDR3 is TGTGCCAGCAGCTTCCGGACTAGCGGGACCCATCGGAACGAGCAGTACTTC. It translates to CASSFRTSGTHRNEQYF. Filled out from reference TRBV5-6 and TRBJ2-7, the complete variable domain reads DAGVTQSPTHLIKTRGQQVTLRCSPKSGHDTVSWYQQALGQGPQFIFQYYEEEERQRGNFPDRFSGHQFPNYSSELNVNALLLGDSALYLCASSFRTSGTHRNEQYFGPGTRLTVT.

The chain has TRBV27 and TRBJ2-6, with 8 bases aligning to TRBD1. This CDR3 contains 20 residues. The germline V gene encodes CDR1 MNHEY and CDR2 SMNVEV (reference sequence). After removal of 6 bases from V and 0 bases from J, the junction contained 16 bases not matched to a gene. The CDR3 nucleotides are TGTGCCAGCAGCAACCAACAGATAACAGGGGGACCCTCTGGGGCCAACGTCCTGACTTTC. Translating it yields CASSNQQITGGPSGANVLTF. The full variable domain, completed using reference TRBV27 and TRBJ2-6, is EAQVTQNPRYLITVTGKKLTVTCSQNMNHEYMSWYRQDPGLGLRQIYYSMNVEVTDKGDVPEGYKVSRKEKRNFPLILESPSPNQTSLYFCASSNQQITGGPSGANVLTFGAGSRLTVL.

This clone appeared once. The sample carries other DNA sequences with the same CDR3. The chain links TRBV27 to TRBJ2-1; a possible D gene is TRBD2 (6 bases). With 0 bases removed from V and 0 bases from J, the gap between germline ends came to 6 bases. The V gene's germline CDR1 is MNHEY and CDR2 SMNVEV (reference sequence). The CDR3 has 15 amino acids. CDR3 protein: CASSLSGGSYNEQFF. The CDR3 bases are TGTGCCAGCAGTTTATCCGGGGGCTCCTACAATGAGCAGTTCTTC.

This chain joins TRBV7-2 and TRBJ2-7, with 13 positions matching TRBD2. The CDR3 totals 17 residues. CDR1 is SGHTA and CDR2 is FQGNSA in the germline V gene. The junction had 13 bases not matched to a gene; V was cut back by 5 bases and J by 6 bases. Here the CDR3 reads CASSPPGLAGLSGEQYF. The CDR3 coding sequence is TGTGCCAGCAGCCCGCCGGGACTAGCGGGGCTAAGCGGCGAGCAGTACTTC.

J is TRBJ1-2 and V is TRBV28; 10 nucleotides align to TRBD1. J lost 4 bases, V lost 1 base, and 6 bases had no gene match. The CDR3 loop spans 16 amino acids. Per germline, CDR1 MDHEN and CDR2 SYDVKM. The CDR3 reads CASSLFDRGPSYGYTF. As DNA, the CDR3 is TGTGCCAGCAGTTTATTCGACAGGGGGCCCAGCTATGGCTACACCTTC.

This rearrangement joins TRBV2 to TRBJ2-2; 10 bases are a match to TRBD1. Germline V gene data show CDR1 as SNHLY and CDR2 as FYNNEI. V lost 5 bases to trimming and J lost 3 bases; unmatched junction nucleotides: 3. The CDR3 consists of 15 residues. The CDR3, as DNA: TGTGCCAGCAGTTCCGACAGGGGGCACACCGGGGAGCTGTTTTTT. This gives the protein CASSSDRGHTGELFF.

The V and J genes are TRBV30 and TRBJ2-7; tentative D call: TRBD1 (5 bases). The CDR3 has 15 amino acids. V lost 3 bases and J 2 bases, leaving 17 bases between the germline ends. Germline values: CDR1 GTSNPN, CDR2 SVGIG (reference sequence). This CDR3 reads CAWSPGLQGAYEQYF. The CDR3 DNA reads TGTGCCTGGAGCCCCGGCCTCCAGGGCGCCTACGAGCAGTACTTC. The full variable domain, its missing parts supplied by reference TRBV30 and TRBJ2-7, is SQTIHQWPATLVQPVGSPLSLECTVEGTSNPNLYWYRQAAGRGLQLLFYSVGIGQISSEVPQNLSASRPQDRQFILSSKKLLLSDSGFYLCAWSPGLQGAYEQYFGPGTRLTVT.

The chain has TRBV15 and TRBJ1-1, with D perhaps TRBD1 (6 bases). The germline V and J ends were trimmed by 7 bases and 7 bases, with 19 bases remaining between them. This CDR3 spans 14 amino acids. Germline V lookup: CDR1 LNHNV, CDR2 YYDKDF (reference sequence). The CDR3, as DNA: TGTGCCACCACGGGGGGCCTAAGCCCCATTGAAGCTTTCTTT. Protein sequence: CATTGGLSPIEAFF.

The chain is built from TRBV9 and TRBJ1-3; TRBD1 might be the D (5 bases). Trimming cost V 3 bases and J 0 bases, with 10 bases left between them. Germline V gene lookup returns CDR1 SGDLS and CDR2 YYNGEE. The CDR3 length is 15 residues. CDR3 coding DNA: TGTGCCAGCAGCGAGGGTGGGGGCTCTGGAAACACCATATATTTT. As protein: CASSEGGGSGNTIYF.

The genes are TRBV28 and TRBJ1-4; D might be TRBD1 (6 bases). Trimming cost V 5 bases and J 12 bases, with 19 bases left between them. The CDR3 totals 14 residues. Looked up from germline, CDR1 is MDHEN and CDR2 is SYDVKM. The CDR3 here is CASSPRRGAGELFF. CDR3 sequence (DNA): TGTGCCAGCAGTCCCAGACGGGGGGCTGGGGAACTGTTTTTT.

This chain links TRBV28 with TRBJ2-1; no firm D call. CDR1 and CDR2 from the germline V gene are MDHEN and SYDVKM. V dropped 5 bases and J dropped 4 bases, with 9 bases sitting between them. This CDR3 spans 13 amino acids. The CDR3 region has the DNA TGTGCCAGCAGTAACGGGCCATACAATGAGCAGTTCTTC. Translation gives CASSNGPYNEQFF.

J is TRBJ2-2 and V is TRBV6-6; 7 bases fit TRBD2. The junction had 7 bases not matched to a gene; V was cut back by 7 bases and J by 5 bases. The CDR3 runs 14 residues. Germline lookup yields CDR1 MNHNY and CDR2 SVGAGI (reference sequence). The CDR3 coding sequence is TGTGCCAGCACCGAGCGGGGCCGGACCGGGGAGCTGTTTTTT. Translating it yields CASTERGRTGELFF.

J is TRBJ2-7 and V is TRBV7-8; D gene unclear. The CDR3 spans 15 residues. V lost 5 bases and J 3 bases, leaving 17 bases between the germline ends. CDR1 and CDR2 from the germline V gene are SGHVS and FQNEAQ. The CDR3 DNA reads TGTGCCAGCAGCGCCCCCGGCCTAGACGGCTACGAGCAGTACTTC. Encoded protein: CASSAPGLDGYEQYF.

The J gene is TRBJ2-7, the V gene TRBV28; 11 positions match TRBD2. The germline CDR1 and CDR2 sequences are MDHEN and SYDVKM. This CDR3 is 16 amino acids long. Germline trimming cut 3 bases from V and 7 bases from J; bases unmatched to any gene: 11. The CDR3 sequence: CASSLVLAGGPWEQYF. The CDR3, as DNA: TGTGCCAGCAGTTTGGTGTTAGCGGGAGGGCCTTGGGAGCAGTACTTC.

The chain combines TRBV5-4 with TRBJ2-7; D not resolved. Germline V gene data show CDR1 as SGHNT and CDR2 as YYREEE (reference sequence). Between the trimmed V and J ends, which lost 0 bases and 6 bases, there was a span of 13 bases. This CDR3 has 14 amino acids. CDR3: CASSLAATPREQYF. CDR3 in DNA: TGTGCCAGCAGCTTGGCCGCAACCCCTCGCGAGCAGTACTTC.

This rearrangement joins TRBV2 to TRBJ2-5; tentative D call: TRBD1 (6 bases). The tail of the sequence fits TRBJ2-7 better, so the J call may be wrong. The CDR3 consists of 13 residues. Germline assignment: CDR1 SNHLY and CDR2 FYNNEI. CDR3 in amino acids: CASTWDTSYEQYF. Here the CDR3 DNA reads TGTGCCAGCACTTGGGACACTTCCTACGAGCAGTACTTC.

The V call is TRBV27, the J call TRBJ2-3; D is undetermined. From germline, CDR1 is MNHEY and CDR2 SMNVEV (reference sequence). The CDR3 consists of 14 residues. V lost 3 bases, J lost 0 bases, and 7 bases lay in between. The CDR3 nucleotides read TGTGCCAGCAGTTTCTACAGTAGCACAGATACGCAGTATTTT. The encoded protein is CASSFYSSTDTQYF.

The rearrangement uses TRBV27 and TRBJ2-7; the match to TRBD1 covers 7 bases. The CDR3 consists of 15 residues. CDR1 and CDR2 (germline): MNHEY, SMNVEV (reference sequence). Trimming cost V 5 bases and J 7 bases; bases outside gene matches: 14. The CDR3 loop reads CASSPTGLPSREQYF. CDR3 nucleotide sequence: TGTGCCAGCAGTCCGACAGGGCTCCCATCGAGGGAGCAGTACTTC.